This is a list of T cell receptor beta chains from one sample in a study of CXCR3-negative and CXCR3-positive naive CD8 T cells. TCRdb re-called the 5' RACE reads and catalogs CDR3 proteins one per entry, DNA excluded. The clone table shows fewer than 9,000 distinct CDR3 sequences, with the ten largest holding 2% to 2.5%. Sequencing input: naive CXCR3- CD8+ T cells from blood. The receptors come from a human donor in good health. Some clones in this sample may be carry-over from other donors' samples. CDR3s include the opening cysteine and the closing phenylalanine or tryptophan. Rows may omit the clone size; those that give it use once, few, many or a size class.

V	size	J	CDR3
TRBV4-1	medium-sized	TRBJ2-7	CASSQEGLAYEQYF
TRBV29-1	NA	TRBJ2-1	CSVEDRDRLYEQFF
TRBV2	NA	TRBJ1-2	CASRAKGPGYNYGYTF
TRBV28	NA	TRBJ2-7	CASSILGYEQYF
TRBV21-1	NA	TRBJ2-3	CASSPAGADTQYF
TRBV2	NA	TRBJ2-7	CASTDRTYEQYF
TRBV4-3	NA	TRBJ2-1	CASSRSRRVAVYNEQFF
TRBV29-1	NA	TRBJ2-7	CSVAEGGLYEQYF
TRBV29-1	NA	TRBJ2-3	CSVEGILSTDTQYF
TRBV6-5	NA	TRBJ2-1	CASSPGTTEFF
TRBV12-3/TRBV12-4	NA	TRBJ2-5	CASSSYQETQYF
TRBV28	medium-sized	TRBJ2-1	CASLTGFLDEQFF
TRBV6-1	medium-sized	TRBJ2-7	CASSYRPAYEQYF
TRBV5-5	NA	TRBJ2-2	CASSRVTGELFF
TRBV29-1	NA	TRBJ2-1	CSVEGLLNEQFF
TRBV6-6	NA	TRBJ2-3	CASSFLAGAGADTQYF
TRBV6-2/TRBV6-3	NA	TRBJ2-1	CASSYSIAGGTAGYNEQFF
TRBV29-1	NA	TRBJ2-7	CSVEDEQGAPYEQYF
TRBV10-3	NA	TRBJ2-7	CAISQSESYEQYF
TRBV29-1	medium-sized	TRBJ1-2	CSVDRGLDYGYTF
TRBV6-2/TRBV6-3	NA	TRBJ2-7	CASRPGTSGSYEQYF
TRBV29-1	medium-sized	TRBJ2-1	CSVIGAYNEQFF
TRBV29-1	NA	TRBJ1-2	CSVEDLGQGGNGYTF
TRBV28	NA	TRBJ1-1	CASSLGRNTEAFF
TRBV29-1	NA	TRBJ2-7	CSVEGFTDSYEQYF
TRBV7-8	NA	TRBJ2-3	CASSLDLAGVTDTQYF
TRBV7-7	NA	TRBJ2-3	CASSLGGASTDTQYF
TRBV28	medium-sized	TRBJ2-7	CASRVPSGGSYEQYF